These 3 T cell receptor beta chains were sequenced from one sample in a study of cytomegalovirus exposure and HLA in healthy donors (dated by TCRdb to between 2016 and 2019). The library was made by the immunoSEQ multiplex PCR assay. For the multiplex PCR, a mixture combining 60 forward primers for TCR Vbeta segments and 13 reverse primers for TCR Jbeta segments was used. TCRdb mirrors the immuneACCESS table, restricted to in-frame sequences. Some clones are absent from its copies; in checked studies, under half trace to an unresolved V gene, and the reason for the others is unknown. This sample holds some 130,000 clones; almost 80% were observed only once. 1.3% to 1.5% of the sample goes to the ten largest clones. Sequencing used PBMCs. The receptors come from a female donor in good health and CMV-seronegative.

The CDR3 coding sequence is TGTGCCAGCAGCGTAGTGGGGACAGGGGGCAAAAATGAGCAGTTCTTC. Translation gives CASSVVGTGGKNEQFF. The rearrangement links TRBV9 to TRBJ2-1; 12 bases are shared with TRBD1. This CDR3 comprises 16 residues. Trimming removed 0 bases from V and 7 bases from J; junction bases left unmatched: 5. Per the germline V gene, CDR1 is SGDLS and CDR2 is YYNGEE.

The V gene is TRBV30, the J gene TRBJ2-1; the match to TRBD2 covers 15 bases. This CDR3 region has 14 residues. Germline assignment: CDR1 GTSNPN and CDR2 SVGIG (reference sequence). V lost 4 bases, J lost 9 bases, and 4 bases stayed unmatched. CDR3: CAWTAGLAGGEQFF. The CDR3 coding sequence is TGTGCCTGGACGGCGGGACTAGCGGGAGGTGAGCAGTTCTTC.

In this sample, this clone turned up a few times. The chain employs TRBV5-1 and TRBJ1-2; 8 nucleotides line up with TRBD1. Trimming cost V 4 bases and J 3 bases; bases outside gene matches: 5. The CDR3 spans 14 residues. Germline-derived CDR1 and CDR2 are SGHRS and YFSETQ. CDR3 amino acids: CASSGSTGDYGYTF. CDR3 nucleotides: TGCGCCAGCAGCGGATCGACAGGGGACTATGGCTACACCTTC.